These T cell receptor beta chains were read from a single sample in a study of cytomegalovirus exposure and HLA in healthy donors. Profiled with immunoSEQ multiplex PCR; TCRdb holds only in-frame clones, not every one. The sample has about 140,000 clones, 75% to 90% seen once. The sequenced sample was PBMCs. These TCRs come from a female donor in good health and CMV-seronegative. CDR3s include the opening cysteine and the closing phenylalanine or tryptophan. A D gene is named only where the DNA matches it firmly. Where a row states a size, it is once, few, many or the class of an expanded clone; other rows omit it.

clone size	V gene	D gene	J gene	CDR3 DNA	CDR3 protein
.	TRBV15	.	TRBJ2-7	TGTGCCACCAGCAGGGTCCTCGAAGGGGAAAAGTACTTC	CATSRVLEGEKYF
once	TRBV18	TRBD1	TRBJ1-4	TGTGCCAGCTCACCAGAAGGGGGCCGGGAAAAACTGTTTTTT	CASSPEGGREKLFF
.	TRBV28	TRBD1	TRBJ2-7	TGTGCCAGCAGGAGGACAGGGGGCTCCGAGCAGTACTTC	CASRRTGGSEQYF
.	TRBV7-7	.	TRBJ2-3	TGTGCTAGCAGCCCCATCAAAACAGATACGCAGTATTTT	CASSPIKTDTQYF
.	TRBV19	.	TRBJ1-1	TGTGCCAGTAGTATAGGGACAGAGAACACTGAAGCTTTCTTT	CASSIGTENTEAFF
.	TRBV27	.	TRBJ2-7	TGTGCCAGCAGTTTCGGACAAGCCTACGAGCAGTACTTC	CASSFGQAYEQYF
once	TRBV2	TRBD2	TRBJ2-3	TGTGCCAGCAGTGAAACTAGCGGGATCACAGATACGCAGTATTTT	CASSETSGITDTQYF
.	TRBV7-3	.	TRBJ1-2	TGTGCCAGCAGCATTACGCCGCGGGGGGCCTATGGCTACACCTTC	CASSITPRGAYGYTF
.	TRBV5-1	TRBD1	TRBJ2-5	TGCGCCAGCCGTCGACAGGGAGAAGAGACCCAGTACTTC	CASRRQGEETQYF
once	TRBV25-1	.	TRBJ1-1	TGTGCCAGCAGTCCCGGGATTGAAGCTTTCTTT	CASSPGIEAFF